This T cell receptor (beta chain) appears in the sequencing data of a study of blood T cells in healthy people across ages. This clonotype was detected ten times or more. What it recognizes is unknown. Findings and limits, study-wide: Age showed a roughly linear inverse relationship with TCR beta diversity per million T cells.

Each of the donors had approximately 10 milliliters of peripheral blood drawn into EDTA-treated Vacutainer tubes. In germline, CDR1 is SGHTA, CDR2 FQGNSA. V gave up 3 bases and J gave up 12 bases; unmatched junction bases: 10. The CDR3 length is 14 residues. A J-beta primer mix and a sample-barcoded 5' primer were used in a second PCR of roughly 6 to 11 cycles. Each cDNA molecule carried a tag from a template-switch adaptor that contained 12 random nucleotides. TCRdb re-called the 5' RACE reads with MiXCR, one entry per CDR3 protein. This sample has 1.5 million to 2 million distinct CDR3 sequences, with roughly 28% found just once.

Sequences were obtained from blood. This clonotype was obtained from a woman aged 30 to 39 in good health. J is TRBJ2-7 and V is TRBV7-2, with TRBD2 matching 11 bases. The CDR3 DNA reads TGTGCCAGCAGCTTTAGCGGGGGGGTCTCCGGGGGGTACTTC. This codes for CASSFSGGVSGGYF.